This T cell receptor beta chain was recorded in a study of blood T cell repertoires in COVID-19. Study summary: Samples representing acute and convalescent COVID-19 were sourced from the United States, Italy and Spain. The analysed material was cDNA or gDNA that came from T cells, B-cell-depleted T cells, or PBMCs.

Authors' data handling: Estimates of nucleated cell counts were drawn from the amplification of reference gene primers. The table came from immunoSEQ multiplex PCR; TCRdb's copy has only in-frame clones and leaves some out. The DNA was the basis for D and trimming; V, J and clone size are from that table. The sample includes roughly 290,000 clones, 89% of them seen just once. The germline V gene has CDR1 MDHEN and CDR2 SYDVKM. The CDR3 has 11 amino acids. The V end was cut by 6 bases, the J end by 4 bases, with 7 bases between. The chain uses TRBV28 and TRBJ2-7; weak D call: TRBD1 (5 bases). The sequenced sample consisted of peripheral blood. The origin of this receptor is a woman aged 60-75 years with acute or convalescent COVID-19. CDR3 protein: CASSQGYEQYF. The CDR3 region has the DNA TGTGCCAGCAGCCAGGGATACGAGCAGTACTTC. Together with reference TRBV28 and TRBJ2-7, the CDR3 gives the full variable domain: DVKVTQSSRYLVKRTGEKVFLECVQDMDHENMFWYRQDPGLGLRLIYFSYDVKMKEKGDIPEGYSVSREKKERFSLILESASTNQTSMYLCASSQGYEQYFGPGTRLTVT.